A selection of T cell receptor beta chains follows, all from one sample in a study of cytomegalovirus exposure and HLA in healthy donors. Profiling relied on immunoSEQ multiplex PCR, and the TCRdb table lists in-frame clones only, not all of them. The table records around 160,000 clones, more than 70% of them present only once. Source material: PBMCs. These receptors all stem from a male donor in good health and CMV-seronegative. Both conserved end residues are part of each CDR3.

TRBJ2-1,TRBV11-1,CASSFGRVSYNEQFF
TRBJ2-1,TRBV10-3,CAISRTSGGEYEQFF
TRBJ2-7,TRBV6-5,CASSYGGRSYEQYF
TRBJ2-1,TRBV5-1,CASSLDGNEQFF
TRBJ2-7,TRBV6-5,CASSAGRSYEQYF
TRBJ2-5,TRBV7-3,CASSLTRTSGGETQYF
TRBJ1-2,TRBV6-5,CASSSTGEEGYGYTF
TRBJ1-5,TRBV5-5,CASSQFTGLNQPQHF
TRBJ2-7,TRBV6-1,CASRLAGVSVYEQYF
TRBJ2-2,TRBV25-1,CAADGGLNTGELFF